What follows are 10 T cell receptor beta chains derived from one specimen sequenced in a study of T-cell memory formation after mild COVID-19. TCRdb re-called the 5' RACE reads through MiXCR, storing one row per CDR3 protein. The sample has around 160,000 distinct CDR3 sequences; 9.5% to 13% are singletons. Sample: PBMCs or a T cell subset sorted from them (not recorded which). The receptors were gathered from a man aged 18 to 29 who had mild COVID-19 (a few samples of this study predate the infection). Cell type and time point are not known.

This clonotype was detected ten times or more. This sequence joins TRBV20-1 and TRBJ2-7; the D is unclear. CDR3 length: 14 residues. Germline CDR1 reads DFQATT; CDR2 reads SNEGSKA (reference sequence). The ends were cut back, 2 bases at V and 2 bases at J, with 13 bases in the middle. The CDR3, as DNA: TGCAGTGCTAGACTGGGGTTGGGTACCTACGAGCAGTACTTC. The encoded protein is CSARLGLGTYEQYF.

The rearrangement uses TRBV3-1 and TRBJ2-2; D remains unclear. V gave up 2 bases and J gave up 1 base, with 2 bases separating them. Germline CDR1 is LGHDT and CDR2 is YNNKEL (reference sequence). CDR3 length equals 13 residues. The CDR3 region has the DNA TGTGCCAGCAGCCAACAGAACACCGGGGAGCTGTTTTTT. This encodes CASSQQNTGELFF.

This clonotype was counted a few times. The rearrangement uses TRBV5-1 and TRBJ2-7, with D perhaps assigned TRBD1 or TRBD2 (5 bases each). Germline CDR1 is SGHRS and CDR2 is YFSETQ. Deletions cut 4 bases from V and 3 bases from J, with 17 bases between. CDR3 length equals 15 residues. CDR3 sequence: CASSRGTAIGYEQYF. The CDR3 bases are TGCGCCAGCAGCCGAGGGACGGCAATAGGCTACGAGCAGTACTTC. Looking up the rest from reference TRBV5-1 and TRBJ2-7 gives the full variable domain: KAGVTQTPRYLIKTRGQQVTLSCSPISGHRSVSWYQQTPGQGLQFLFEYFSETQRNKGNFPGRFSGRQFSNSRSEMNVSTLELGDSALYLCASSRGTAIGYEQYFGPGTRLTVT.

This clonotype has a handful of counts. This chain connects TRBV2 to TRBJ2-1, with 8 bases lining up with TRBD1. Germline assignment: CDR1 SNHLY and CDR2 FYNNEI. CDR3 length: 13 residues. The V gene end was trimmed by 6 bases and the J gene end by 6 bases; junction bases not matched to a gene: 4. CDR3: CASSRDRPNEQFF. CDR3 sequence (DNA): TGTGCCAGCAGCCGGGACAGGCCCAATGAGCAGTTCTTC.

The V gene is TRBV7-2, the J gene TRBJ1-2; 7 nucleotides align to TRBD1. The V gene's germline CDR1 is SGHTA and CDR2 FQGNSA. The CDR3 totals 16 residues. The ends lost 5 bases at V and 5 bases at J; junction bases unmatched: 14. The CDR3 is CASSIPGQRLTYGYTF. The CDR3 coding sequence is TGTGCCAGCAGCATACCGGGACAGCGGCTGACTTATGGCTACACCTTC. The whole variable domain, remainder taken from reference TRBV7-2 and TRBJ1-2, is GAGVSQSPSNKVTEKGKDVELRCDPISGHTALYWYRQSLGQGLEFLIYFQGNSAPDKSGLPSDRFSAERTGGSVSTLTIQRTQQEDSAVYLCASSIPGQRLTYGYTFGSGTRLTVV.

This clonotype came up many times. The J gene is TRBJ2-3, the V gene TRBV4-3; 9 nucleotides match TRBD2. From germline, CDR1 is LGHNA and CDR2 YSLEER. Trimming removed 1 base from V and 1 base from J; junction bases left unmatched: 0. This CDR3 contains 15 residues. The CDR3 here is CASSQASGGTDTQYF. The CDR3 coding sequence is TGCGCCAGCAGCCAAGCTAGCGGGGGCACAGATACGCAGTATTTT.

There are many counts of this clonotype. V gene TRBV9 combines with J gene TRBJ1-2, with 7 positions matching TRBD1. The CDR3 extends over 12 amino acids. The V and J ends lost 4 bases and 10 bases, in that order; junction bases with no gene match: 7. Germline lookup yields CDR1 SGDLS and CDR2 YYNGEE. CDR3 bases: TGTGCCAGCAGCCCAACAGGGGACCCCTACACCTTC. This codes for CASSPTGDPYTF.

A few counts support this clonotype. The chain links TRBV24-1 to TRBJ2-1, with D perhaps TRBD2 (5 bases). The ends were cut back, 4 bases at V and 9 bases at J, with 6 bases in the middle. Germline loops: CDR1 KGHDR, CDR2 SFDVKD. CDR3 length: 11 residues. The CDR3 loop is CATSDEGEQFF. The CDR3 DNA sequence: TGTGCCACCAGTGACGAGGGTGAGCAGTTCTTC.

This clonotype was counted only a few times. The V gene is TRBV5-1, the J gene TRBJ1-1, with 7 bases matching TRBD1. There are 14 residues in the CDR3. The germline V gene has CDR1 SGHRS and CDR2 YFSETQ. The ends lost 3 bases at V and 5 bases at J; junction bases unmatched: 7. CDR3 sequence reads: CASSSPTGRTEAFF. The CDR3 coding sequence is TGCGCCAGCAGCTCCCCGACAGGGAGGACTGAAGCTTTCTTT.

Only a few counts were recorded for this clonotype. The chain couples TRBV5-5 to TRBJ1-4; D unresolved. The germline V and J ends were trimmed by 0 bases and 5 bases, with 11 bases remaining between them. The CDR3 runs to 15 residues. Germline V gives CDR1 SGHKS, CDR2 YYEKEE (reference sequence). The CDR3 bases are TGTGCCAGCAGCTTGGATCCCCCCAGGAATGAAAAACTGTTTTTT. Residues: CASSLDPPRNEKLFF.